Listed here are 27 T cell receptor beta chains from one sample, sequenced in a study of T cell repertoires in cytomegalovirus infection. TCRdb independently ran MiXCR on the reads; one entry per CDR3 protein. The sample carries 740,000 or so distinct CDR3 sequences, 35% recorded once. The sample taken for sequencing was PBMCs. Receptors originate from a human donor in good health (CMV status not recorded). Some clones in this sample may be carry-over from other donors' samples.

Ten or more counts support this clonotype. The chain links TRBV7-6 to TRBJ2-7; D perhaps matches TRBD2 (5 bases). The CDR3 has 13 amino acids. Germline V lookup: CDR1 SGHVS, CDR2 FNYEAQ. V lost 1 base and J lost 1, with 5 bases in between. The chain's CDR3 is CASSLGLSYEQYF. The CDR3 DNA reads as TGTGCCAGCAGCTTAGGACTATCCTACGAGCAGTACTTC.

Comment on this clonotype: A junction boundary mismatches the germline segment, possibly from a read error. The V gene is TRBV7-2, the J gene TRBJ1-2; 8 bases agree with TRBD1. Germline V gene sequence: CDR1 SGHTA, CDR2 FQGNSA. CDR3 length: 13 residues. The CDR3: CSSSLDRVSDYTF. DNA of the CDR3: TGTTCCAGCAGCCTGGACAGGGTATCCGACTACACCTTC. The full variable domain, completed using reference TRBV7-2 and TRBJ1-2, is GAGVSQSPSNKVTEKGKDVELRCDPISGHTALYWYRQSLGQGLEFLIYFQGNSAPDKSGLPSDRFSAERTGGSVSTLTIQRTQQEDSAVYLCSSSLDRVSDYTFGSGTRLTVV.

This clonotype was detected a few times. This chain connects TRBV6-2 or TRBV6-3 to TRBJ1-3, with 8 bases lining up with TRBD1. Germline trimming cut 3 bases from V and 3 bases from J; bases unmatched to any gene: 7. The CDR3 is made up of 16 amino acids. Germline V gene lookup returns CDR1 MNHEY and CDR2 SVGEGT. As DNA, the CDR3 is TGTGCCAGCAGTTATACGACAGGGGCGAGTGGAAACACCATATATTTT. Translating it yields CASSYTTGASGNTIYF.

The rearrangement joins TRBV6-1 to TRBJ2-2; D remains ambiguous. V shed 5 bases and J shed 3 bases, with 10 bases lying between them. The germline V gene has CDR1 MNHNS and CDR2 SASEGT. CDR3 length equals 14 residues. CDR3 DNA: TGTGCCAGCAGTCACCTAAGGGACACCGGGGAGCTGTTTTTT. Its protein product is CASSHLRDTGELFF.

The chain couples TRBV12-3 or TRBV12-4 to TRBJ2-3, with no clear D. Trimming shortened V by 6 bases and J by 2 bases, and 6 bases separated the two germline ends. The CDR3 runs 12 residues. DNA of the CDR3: TGTGCCAGCAGGTTCATCACAGATACGCAGTATTTT. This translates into CASRFITDTQYF.

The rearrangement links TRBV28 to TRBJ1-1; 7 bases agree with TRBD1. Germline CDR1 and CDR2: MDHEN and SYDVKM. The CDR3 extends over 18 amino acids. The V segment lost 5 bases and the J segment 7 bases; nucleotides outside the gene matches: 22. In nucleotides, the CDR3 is TGTGCCAGCAGTCCCCCACAGGGGTTCCTTCCTCGGGGGATTGAAGCTTTCTTT. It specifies CASSPPQGFLPRGIEAFF.

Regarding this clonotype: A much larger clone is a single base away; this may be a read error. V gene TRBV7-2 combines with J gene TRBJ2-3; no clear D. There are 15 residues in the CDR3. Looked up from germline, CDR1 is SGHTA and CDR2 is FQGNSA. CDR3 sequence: CASSLAGYGTETQYF. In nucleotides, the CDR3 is TGTGCCAGCAGCTTAGCCGGGTACGGCACAGAGACGCAGTATTTT.

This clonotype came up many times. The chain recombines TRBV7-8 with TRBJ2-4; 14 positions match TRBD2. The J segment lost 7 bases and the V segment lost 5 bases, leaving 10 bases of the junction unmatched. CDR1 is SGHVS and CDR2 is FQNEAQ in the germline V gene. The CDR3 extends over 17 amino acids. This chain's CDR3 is CASSSPTSGRARNIQYF. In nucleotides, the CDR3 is TGTGCCAGCAGCAGCCCGACTAGCGGGAGGGCCAGGAACATTCAGTACTTC.

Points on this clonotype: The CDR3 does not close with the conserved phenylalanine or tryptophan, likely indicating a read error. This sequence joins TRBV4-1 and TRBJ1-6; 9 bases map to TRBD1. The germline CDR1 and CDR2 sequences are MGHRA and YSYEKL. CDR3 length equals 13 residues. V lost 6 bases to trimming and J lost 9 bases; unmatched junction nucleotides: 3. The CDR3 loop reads CASRGQGGSPLHL. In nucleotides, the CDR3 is TGCGCCAGCAGGGGACAGGGAGGTTCACCCCTCCACTTG.

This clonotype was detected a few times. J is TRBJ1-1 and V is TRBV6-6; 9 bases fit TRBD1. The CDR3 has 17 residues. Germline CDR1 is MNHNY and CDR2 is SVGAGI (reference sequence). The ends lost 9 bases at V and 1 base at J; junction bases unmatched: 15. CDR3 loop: CASRAKVQGAANTEAFF. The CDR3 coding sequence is TGTGCCAGTAGAGCCAAGGTACAGGGGGCAGCGAACACTGAAGCTTTCTTT.

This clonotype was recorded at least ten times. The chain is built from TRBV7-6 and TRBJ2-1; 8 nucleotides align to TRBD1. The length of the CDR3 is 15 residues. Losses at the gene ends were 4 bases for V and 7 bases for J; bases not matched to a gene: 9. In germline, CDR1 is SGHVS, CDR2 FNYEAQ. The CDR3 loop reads CASSSSRQGTNEQFF. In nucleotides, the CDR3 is TGTGCCAGCAGCTCCTCCCGACAGGGGACAAATGAGCAGTTCTTC. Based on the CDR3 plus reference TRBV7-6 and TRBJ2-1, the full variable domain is GAGVSQSPRYKVTKRGQDVALRCDPISGHVSLYWYRQALGQGPEFLTYFNYEAQQDKSGLPNDRFSAERPEGSISTLTIQRTEQRDSAMYRCASSSSRQGTNEQFFGPGTRLTVL.

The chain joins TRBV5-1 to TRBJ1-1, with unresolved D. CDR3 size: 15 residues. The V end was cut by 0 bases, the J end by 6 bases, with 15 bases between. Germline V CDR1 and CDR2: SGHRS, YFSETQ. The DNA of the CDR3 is TGCGCCAGCAGCTTGGCCGGAAAAGGCTGGTCTGAAGCTTTCTTT. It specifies CASSLAGKGWSEAFF.

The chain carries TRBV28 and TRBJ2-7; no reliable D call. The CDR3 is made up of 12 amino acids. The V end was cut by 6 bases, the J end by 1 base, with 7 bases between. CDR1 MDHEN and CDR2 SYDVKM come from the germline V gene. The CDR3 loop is CASRHGSYEQYF. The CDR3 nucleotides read TGTGCCAGCAGGCACGGGTCCTACGAGCAGTACTTC.

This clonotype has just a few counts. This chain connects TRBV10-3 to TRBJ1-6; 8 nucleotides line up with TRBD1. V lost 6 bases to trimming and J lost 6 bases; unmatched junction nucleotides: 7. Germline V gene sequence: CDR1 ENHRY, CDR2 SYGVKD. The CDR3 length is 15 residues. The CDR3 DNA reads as TGTGCCATCAGACGAGGGACAGGACTTAATTCACCCCTCCACTTT. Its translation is CAIRRGTGLNSPLHF.

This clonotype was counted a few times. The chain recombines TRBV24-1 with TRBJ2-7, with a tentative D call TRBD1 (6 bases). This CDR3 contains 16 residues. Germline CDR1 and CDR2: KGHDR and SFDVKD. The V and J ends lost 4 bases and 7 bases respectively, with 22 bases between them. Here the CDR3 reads CATSDVGSGASGEQYF. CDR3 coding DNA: TGTGCCACCAGTGACGTGGGCTCAGGGGCCTCGGGGGAGCAGTACTTC.

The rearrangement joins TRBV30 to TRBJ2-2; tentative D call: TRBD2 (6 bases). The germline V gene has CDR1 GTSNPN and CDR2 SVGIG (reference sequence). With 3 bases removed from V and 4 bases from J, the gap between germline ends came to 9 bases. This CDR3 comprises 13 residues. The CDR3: CAWRRGGTGELFF. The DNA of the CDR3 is TGTGCCTGGAGGAGGGGAGGCACCGGGGAGCTGTTTTTT.

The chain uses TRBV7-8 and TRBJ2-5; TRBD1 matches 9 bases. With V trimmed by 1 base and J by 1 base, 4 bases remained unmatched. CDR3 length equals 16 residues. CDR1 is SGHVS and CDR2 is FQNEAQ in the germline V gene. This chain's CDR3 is CASSLVQGAIQETQYF. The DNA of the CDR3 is TGTGCCAGCAGCTTAGTACAGGGGGCGATCCAAGAGACCCAGTACTTC. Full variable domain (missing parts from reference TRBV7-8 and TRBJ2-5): GAGVSQSPRYKVAKRGQDVALRCDPISGHVSLFWYQQALGQGPEFLTYFQNEAQLDKSGLPSDRFFAERPEGSVSTLKIQRTQQEDSAVYLCASSLVQGAIQETQYFGPGTRLLVL.

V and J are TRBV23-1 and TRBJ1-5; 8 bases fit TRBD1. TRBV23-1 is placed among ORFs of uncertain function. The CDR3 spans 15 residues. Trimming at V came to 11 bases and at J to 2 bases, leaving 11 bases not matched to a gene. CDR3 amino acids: CAPFRGREGNQPQHF. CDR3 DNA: TGCGCCCCTTTCAGGGGGCGCGAGGGCAATCAGCCCCAGCATTTT.

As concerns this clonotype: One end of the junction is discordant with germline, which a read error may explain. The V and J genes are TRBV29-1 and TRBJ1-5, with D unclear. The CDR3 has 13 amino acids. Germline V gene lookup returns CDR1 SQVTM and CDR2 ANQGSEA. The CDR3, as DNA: TGCAGCGTTCAAGAAGCGAGGGATCAGCCCCAGCATTTT. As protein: CSVQEARDQPQHF.

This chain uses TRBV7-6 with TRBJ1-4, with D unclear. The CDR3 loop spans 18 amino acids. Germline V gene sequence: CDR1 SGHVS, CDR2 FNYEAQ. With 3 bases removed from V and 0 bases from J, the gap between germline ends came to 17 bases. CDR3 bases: TGTGCCAGCAGCTTCGCGGGCGGCCGAACAGCAACTAATGAAAAACTGTTTTTT. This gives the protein CASSFAGGRTATNEKLFF.

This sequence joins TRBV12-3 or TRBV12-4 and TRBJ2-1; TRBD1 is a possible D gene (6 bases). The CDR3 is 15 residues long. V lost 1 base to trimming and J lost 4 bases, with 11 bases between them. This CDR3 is CASSLVTGKYNEQFF. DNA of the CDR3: TGTGCCAGCAGTTTAGTAACAGGGAAATACAATGAGCAGTTCTTC.

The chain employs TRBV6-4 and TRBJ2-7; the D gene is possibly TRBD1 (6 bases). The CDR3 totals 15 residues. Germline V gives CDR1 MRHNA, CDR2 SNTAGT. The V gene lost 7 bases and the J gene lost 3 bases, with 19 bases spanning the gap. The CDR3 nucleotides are TGTGCCAGCAACCGACAGGAAGAGGGGGACTACGAGCAGTACTTC. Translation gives CASNRQEEGDYEQYF.

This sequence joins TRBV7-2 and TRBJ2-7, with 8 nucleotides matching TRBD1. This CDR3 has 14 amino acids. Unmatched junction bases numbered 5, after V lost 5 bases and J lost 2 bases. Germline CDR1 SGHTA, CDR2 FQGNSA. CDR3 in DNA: TGTGCCAGCAGCCAGACAGGGGCGGCCTACGAGCAGTACTTC. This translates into CASSQTGAAYEQYF.

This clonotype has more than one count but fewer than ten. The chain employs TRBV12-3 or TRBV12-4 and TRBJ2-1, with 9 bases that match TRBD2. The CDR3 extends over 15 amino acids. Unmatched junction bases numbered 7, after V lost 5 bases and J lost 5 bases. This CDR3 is CASSPRGGKDNEQFF. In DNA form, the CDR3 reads TGTGCCAGCAGTCCGCGGGGGGGCAAGGACAATGAGCAGTTCTTC.

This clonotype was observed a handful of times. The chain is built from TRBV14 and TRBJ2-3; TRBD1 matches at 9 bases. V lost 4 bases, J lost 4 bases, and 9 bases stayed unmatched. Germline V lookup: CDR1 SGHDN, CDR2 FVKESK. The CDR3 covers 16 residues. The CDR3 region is CASSLIQGQGSDTQYF. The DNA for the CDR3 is TGTGCCAGCAGCCTTATCCAAGGACAGGGGTCAGATACGCAGTATTTT.

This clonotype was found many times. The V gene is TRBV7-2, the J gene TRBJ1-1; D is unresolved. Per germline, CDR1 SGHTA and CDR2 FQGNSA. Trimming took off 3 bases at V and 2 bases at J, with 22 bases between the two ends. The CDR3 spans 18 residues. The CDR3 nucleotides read TGTGCCAGCAGCTTTTTCCGTATCGGGTTATCGCATAACACTGAAGCTTTCTTT. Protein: CASSFFRIGLSHNTEAFF. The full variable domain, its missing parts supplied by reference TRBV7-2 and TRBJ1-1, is GAGVSQSPSNKVTEKGKDVELRCDPISGHTALYWYRQSLGQGLEFLIYFQGNSAPDKSGLPSDRFSAERTGGSVSTLTIQRTQQEDSAVYLCASSFFRIGLSHNTEAFFGQGTRLTVV.

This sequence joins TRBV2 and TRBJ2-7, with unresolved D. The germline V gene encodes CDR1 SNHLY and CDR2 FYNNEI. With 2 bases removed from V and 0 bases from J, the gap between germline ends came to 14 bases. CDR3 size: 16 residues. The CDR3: CASSETCGPYSYEQYF. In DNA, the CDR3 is TGTGCCAGCAGTGAAACTTGTGGGCCGTACTCCTACGAGCAGTACTTC.